Sequencing of this T cell receptor (beta chain) was carried out in a study of blood T cells in healthy people across ages. Study-wide findings and caveats: Greater diversity and more naive CD4+ cells were seen in long-lived donors than in aged donors.

PCR was performed a second time for about 6 to 11 cycles using a sample-barcoded 5' primer and a J-beta primer mix. A template-switch adaptor with 12 random nucleotides tagged each cDNA molecule. Sequencing yielded, for each sample, at least 3 million paired-end reads carrying CDR3. TCRdb re-derived calls from the 5' RACE reads in MiXCR, one entry per CDR3 protein. Found here are 700,000 or so distinct CDR3 sequences, approximately 40% of them singletons; the top ten hold approximately 31%. This CDR3 is built from 16 residues. Trimming pared 0 bases from V and 0 bases from J, leaving 12 bases between. CDR1 is MNHEY, CDR2 SVGAGI, per germline. About this clonotype itself: Antigen specificity is unknown.

The sequence was obtained from a man of 80 years or more in good health. The sequencing sample was made of blood. The rearrangement joins TRBV6-5 to TRBJ2-7; possible D gene TRBD2, 6 bases. CDR3 amino acids: CASSYSPNGSSYEQYF. In DNA, the CDR3 is TGTGCCAGCAGTTACTCCCCTAACGGGAGCTCCTACGAGCAGTACTTC.